The text below deals with one T cell receptor beta chain. Its cognate antigen is unknown. The source of the sample is a study of cytomegalovirus exposure and HLA in healthy donors. General study points: A list of 150 or so TCR beta chains associated with cytomegalovirus was given.

After removal of 4 bases from V and 5 bases from J, the junction contained 8 bases not matched to a gene. Germline CDR1 and CDR2: SGHRS and YFSETQ. There are 14 residues in the CDR3. Primers included in the PCR were 60 Vbeta and 13 Jbeta primers. Profiling relied on immunoSEQ multiplex PCR, and the TCRdb table lists in-frame clones only, not all of them. The sample yields approximately 170,000 clones, over 60% seen once. This TCR was sampled from a girl between 5 and 17 years old in good health and CMV-seronegative. What was sequenced was PBMCs. The rearrangement joins TRBV5-1 to TRBJ1-1; TRBD1 agrees at 7 bases. CDR3 protein: CASSPLDRETEAFF. The CDR3 region has the DNA TGCGCCAGCAGCCCCCTTGACAGGGAGACTGAAGCTTTCTTT. The variable domain in full, completed from reference TRBV5-1 and TRBJ1-1, reads KAGVTQTPRYLIKTRGQQVTLSCSPISGHRSVSWYQQTPGQGLQFLFEYFSETQRNKGNFPGRFSGRQFSNSRSEMNVSTLELGDSALYLCASSPLDRETEAFFGQGTRLTVV.